This TCR beta chain was found in a study of cytotoxic CD8 clonotypes in ibrutinib-treated CLL. Findings and limits, study-wide: Ibrutinib response saw clonality rise, and progression saw it return toward baseline.

The CDR3 has 15 amino acids. Germline assignment: CDR1 MNHEY and CDR2 SMNVEV (reference sequence). Trimming took off 5 bases at V and 0 bases at J, with 11 bases between the two ends. On this clone: What it recognizes is unknown.

Only in-frame clones appear in the TCRdb table, and some are missing; sequencing was by immunoSEQ multiplex PCR. Found here are around 14,000 clones, roughly 50% of them singletons; the top ten hold less than 40%. This receptor was identified in a human donor with chronic lymphocytic leukemia. Sequencing was performed on PBMCs, taken at an approximately 26-month disease-progression time point, from a patient treated with ibrutinib. The chain couples TRBV27 to TRBJ1-3; D unclear. The CDR3: CASSPTRGSGNTIYF. The CDR3 region has the DNA TGTGCCAGCAGTCCCACCCGTGGCTCTGGAAACACCATATATTTT.